The clone carrying this T cell receptor beta chain was recorded at least ten times. Its antigen is currently unknown. The length of the CDR3 is 15 residues. The ends were cut back, 4 bases at V and 0 bases at J, with 10 bases in the middle. Germline V gives CDR1 LGHNA, CDR2 YSLEER. The TCR beta profiling, which covered VDJ combination and CDR3 sequence, was carried out using genomic DNA as the template. TCRdb processed the reads anew with MiXCR; each CDR3 protein has one entry. The table includes 350,000 to 450,000 distinct CDR3 sequences, roughly 68% detected once. This sample was included in a study of CD8+CD57+ T cells in acquired aplastic anemia. As for the study in general: Yields of DNA that came from sorted CD4+ and CD8+ cells averaged about 3 ug.

Study results and limitations: The same twenty-nine CD8+ CDR3 sequences occurred in patients and in controls. The CD8+ Simpson's diversity of patients and controls was not significantly different.

The gene calls are TRBV4-3 and TRBJ2-1; possibly TRBD2 for D (5 bases). The source is a human donor in good health, serving as a control. The specimen sequenced was sorted CD4+, CD8+, or CD8+CD57+ T cells (not recorded which) from PBMCs. The CDR3 spells CASSRDRDSYNEQFF. The CDR3 nucleotides read TGCGCCAGCAGCCGTGACCGGGACTCCTACAATGAGCAGTTCTTC.